This paragraph covers one T cell receptor beta chain sequence. Its antigen remains unidentified. The source of the sample is a study of PD-1 blockade in classical Hodgkin lymphoma. About the study: Patients were infused with nivolumab 3 mg/kg every 2 weeks.

Time point of the sample: cycle 4 day 1 (C4D1), after six to seven weeks of nivolumab. With no exception, relapse followed autologous stem cell transplantation in all patients, and brentuximab vedotin exposure varied. CD4+ T cells were purified from thawed PBMCs by magnetic negative selection. V lost 1 base and J lost 7, with 20 bases in between. The CDR3 length is 17 residues. Germline V gene sequence: CDR1 MGHRA, CDR2 YSYEKL. TCRdb keeps only in-frame clones here, not all; method: immunoSEQ multiplex PCR. The repertoire includes 13,000 or so clones, roughly 80% of them detected once, and around 0.92% sits in the top ten. Findings of the study overall: There was a significant rise in CD4+ TCR diversity by C4D1, with no such rise for CD8+. Relapsed/refractory patients reportedly had the lowest baseline TCR diversity, below newly diagnosed patients, who were below healthy donors. Still unresolved is the cause of the repertoire differences, which may be disease activity or prior therapy.

This sequence originates from a human donor with classical Hodgkin lymphoma. V is TRBV4-1 and J is TRBJ1-5; possibly TRBD1 for D (5 bases). The specimen was CD4+ T cells from blood, collected before the fourth cycle of nivolumab. The CDR3 loop is CASSQGLTGPSFQPQHF. The CDR3 DNA is TGCGCCAGCAGCCAAGGATTAACGGGGCCCTCGTTCCAGCCCCAGCATTTT.